Listed below are T cell receptor beta chains from one sample, sequenced in a study of OX40 agonist ivuxolimab in advanced cancers. Repertoires were generated with immunoSEQ multiplex PCR, while TCRdb's copy carries only in-frame clones and drops some. The sample consists of around 43,000 clones, approximately 86% of them appearing once. Specimen: CD4+ or CD8+ T cells sorted from blood, collected in a trial of the OX40 agonist ivuxolimab. The receptors were sampled from an adult with an advanced solid tumor such as melanoma, head and neck, liver or kidney cancer. The CDR3 runs from the conserved cysteine through the conserved F or W. A D gene is named only where the DNA matches it firmly. Only part of the rows carry a size: once, few, many, or a class if the clone is expanded.

>-|TRBJ2-7|TRBV11-2|-
TGTGCCAGCAGCTTCACCCGGGGATACGAGCAGTACTTC
CASSFTRGYEQYF
>-|TRBJ2-1|TRBV7-9|TRBD2
TGTGCCAGAGGCGGGGGGGCCGATGGGATCCATGAGCAGTTCTTC
CARGGGADGIHEQFF
>once|TRBJ1-5|TRBV2|-
TGTGCCAGCAGTGGTTTATGGGATCAGCCCCAGCATTTT
CASSGLWDQPQHF
>few|TRBJ1-2|TRBV5-1|-
TGCGCCAGCAGCTTGGCTTACTACTCTCGCGATGGCTACACCTTC
CASSLAYYSRDGYTF
>-|TRBJ2-2|TRBV5-4|-
TGTGCCAGCAGCTTGGGAGGGATGAACACCGGGGAGCTGTTTTTT
CASSLGGMNTGELFF
>medium-sized|TRBJ1-2|TRBV5-5|-
TGTGCCAGCAGCTTGGGTAGGTCTCGTGGCTACACCTTC
CASSLGRSRGYTF
>-|TRBJ2-1|TRBV6-6|-
TGTGCCAGCGGGGCCGATTCGGATGAGCAGTTCTTC
CASGADSDEQFF
>-|TRBJ1-3|TRBV7-9|-
TGTGCCAGCAGCTTAGTCCTCAGGGAACTCTCTGGAAACACCATATATTTT
CASSLVLRELSGNTIYF
>-|TRBJ2-1|TRBV2|-
TGTGCCAGCAGGGCCCGAGTAGGGACCCATGAGCAGTTCTTC
CASRARVGTHEQFF
>-|TRBJ2-3|TRBV9|TRBD2
TGTGCCAGCAGCCCTACTACTAGTGGGGGGGATGCGGACCTTAGCACAGATACGCAGTATTTT
CASSPTTSGGDADLSTDTQYF
>-|TRBJ2-1|TRBV5-6|-
TGTGCCAGCATCAAATTCGACAATGAGCAGTTCTTC
CASIKFDNEQFF
>-|TRBJ1-1|TRBV28|-
TGTGCCAGCAGTTTAAGCGGGGGAAGGGGCCTGAACACTGAAGCTTTCTTT
CASSLSGGRGLNTEAFF
>once|TRBJ2-7|TRBV5-8|-
TGTGCCAGCAGCCCGGGACTTGTCCACGAGCAGTACTTC
CASSPGLVHEQYF
>-|TRBJ2-7|TRBV27|TRBD1
TGTGCCAGCAGTCCGACAGGGTACTACGAGCAGTACTTC
CASSPTGYYEQYF
>-|TRBJ2-7|TRBV5-6|-
TGTGCCAGCAGCTTACGTCAGAGGGGCCTAAGCTCCTACGAGCAGTACTTC
CASSLRQRGLSSYEQYF
>once|TRBJ1-5|TRBV15|-
TGTGCCACCAGCAGTAACCTCAGGGGTCAGCCCCAGCATTTT
CATSSNLRGQPQHF
>-|TRBJ1-5|TRBV29-1|TRBD1
TGCAGCGTTAAGTTACAGGGGGCATTGGGGAATCAGCCCCAGCATTTT
CSVKLQGALGNQPQHF
>-|TRBJ2-4|TRBV7-8|TRBD1
TGTGCCAGCAGCCCTGGGACAGGGACAAACATTCAGTACTTC
CASSPGTGTNIQYF
>-|TRBJ2-2|TRBV4-1|-
TGCGCCAGCAGCCAAGTATCGGACGGGGAGCTGTTTTTT
CASSQVSDGELFF
>-|TRBJ1-3|TRBV7-9|-
TGTGCCAGCAGCCCCCTTGGTGAGCGGAACTCTGGAAACACCATATATTTT
CASSPLGERNSGNTIYF
>-|TRBJ2-3|TRBV13|TRBD2
TGTGCCAGCAGCCCCGGCGGGGGTGGCACAGATACGCAGTATTTT
CASSPGGGGTDTQYF
>-|TRBJ2-3|TRBV13|TRBD2
TGTGCCAGCAGCACCCCTCTAGCGGGGGACCTCCTTTCTAGCACAGATACGCAGTATTTT
CASSTPLAGDLLSSTDTQYF
>-|TRBJ1-2|TRBV19|-
TGTGCCCTGGGGACTGCAGAGGGCTACACCTTC
CALGTAEGYTF
>-|TRBJ2-7|TRBV11-2|-
TGTGCCAGCAGCTTAGCATCCGAGCAGTACTTC
CASSLASEQYF
>-|TRBJ1-2|TRBV7-9|TRBD1
TGTGCCAGCAGCTTTAGGGGACAGGGGGTGCAAGGCTACACCTTC
CASSFRGQGVQGYTF
>few|TRBJ1-3|TRBV6-5|-
TGTGCCAGCGAGACGGACAGTGGAAACACCATATATTTT
CASETDSGNTIYF
>-|TRBJ2-1|TRBV4-1|-
TGCGCCAGCAGCCCCAGTGGGGGACCCAACAATGAGCAGTTCTTC
CASSPSGGPNNEQFF
>-|TRBJ1-2|TRBV11-2|-
TGTGCCAGCAGCTTAGGGGCCGCCTATGGCTACACCTTC
CASSLGAAYGYTF
>-|TRBJ1-1|TRBV27|-
TGTGCCAGCAGCCCCCTACAGATCATGAACACTGAAGCTTTCTTT
CASSPLQIMNTEAFF
>-|TRBJ1-2|TRBV29-1|-
TGCAGCGTTGAAAACCCCCTAGACAGCCTGAAAGGCTACACCTTC
CSVENPLDSLKGYTF
>-|TRBJ1-4|TRBV19|-
TGTGCCAGTAGTATTATTGGTGGGACCCCTAATGAAAAACTGTTTTTT
CASSIIGGTPNEKLFF
>-|TRBJ1-1|TRBV11-2|-
TGTGCCAGCAGCTCCCTCTTCGGGGAGGGAAACACTGAAGCTTTCTTT
CASSSLFGEGNTEAFF
>once|TRBJ2-1|TRBV5-4|-
TGTGCCAGCAGCTTGGGGAAGGGGAATGAGCAGTTCTTC
CASSLGKGNEQFF
>-|TRBJ1-2|TRBV7-9|-
TGTGCCAGCAGCTTAGATTTCCGCGCCACTGGCTACACCTTC
CASSLDFRATGYTF
>-|TRBJ2-3|TRBV28|TRBD2
TGTGCCAGCAGCCGGACTAGCGGGGCATCAAGCACAGATACGCAGTATTTT
CASSRTSGASSTDTQYF
>-|TRBJ1-2|TRBV4-2|-
TGTGCCAGCAGCCAAGAGGCAGTCGTTAACTATGGCTACACCTTC
CASSQEAVVNYGYTF
>-|TRBJ1-2|TRBV7-6|TRBD1
TGTGCCAGCAGCTTAGGGACAGGGGCGGATGGCTACACCTTC
CASSLGTGADGYTF
>-|TRBJ1-5|TRBV6-6|-
TGTGCCAGCAGTTACGTGCAGGGGAGGCTAGTAGATCCGATGCATTTT
CASSYVQGRLVDPMHF
>-|TRBJ1-1|TRBV6-5|-
TGTGCCAGCAGCAACTACGACATGAACACTGAAGCTTTCTTT
CASSNYDMNTEAFF
>once|TRBJ2-7|TRBV12-5|-
TGTGCTAGTGCCGAAGGTGGGGGTACCTCCTACGAGCAGTACTTC
CASAEGGGTSYEQYF
>-|TRBJ1-5|TRBV19|-
TGTGCCAGTAGTACGACCTGGGGGGCAGGTCAGCCCCAGCATTTT
CASSTTWGAGQPQHF
>-|TRBJ1-1|TRBV6-5|-
TGTGCCAGCAGGTCCGGGACACTTGAAGCTTTCTTT
CASRSGTLEAFF
>-|TRBJ2-7|TRBV12-5|-
TGTGCTAGTGGTTTGACGGAGATATACGAGCAGTACTTC
CASGLTEIYEQYF